This entry features one T cell receptor (beta chain) sequence. This sample is drawn from a study of cytomegalovirus exposure and HLA in healthy donors. The PCR ran on 60 Vbeta and 13 Jbeta primers. Libraries were prepared by immunoSEQ multiplex PCR; TCRdb keeps only in-frame clonotypes and omits some of them. The sample includes fewer than 200,000 clones, roughly three quarters of them seen just once. Germline CDR1 and CDR2: MNHNS and SASEGT. V was pared by 4 bases and J by 7 bases, with 7 bases of the junction left unmatched. The CDR3 spans 14 residues. The chain recombines TRBV6-1 with TRBJ1-5, with 7 bases aligning to TRBD1. The specimen was PBMCs. The source of this sequence is a man between 60 and 75 years old in good health and CMV-seronegative. The CDR3 bases are TGTGCCAGCAGTGCGTCAGGGGGAGAACAGCCCCAGCATTTT. Its translation: CASSASGGEQPQHF.